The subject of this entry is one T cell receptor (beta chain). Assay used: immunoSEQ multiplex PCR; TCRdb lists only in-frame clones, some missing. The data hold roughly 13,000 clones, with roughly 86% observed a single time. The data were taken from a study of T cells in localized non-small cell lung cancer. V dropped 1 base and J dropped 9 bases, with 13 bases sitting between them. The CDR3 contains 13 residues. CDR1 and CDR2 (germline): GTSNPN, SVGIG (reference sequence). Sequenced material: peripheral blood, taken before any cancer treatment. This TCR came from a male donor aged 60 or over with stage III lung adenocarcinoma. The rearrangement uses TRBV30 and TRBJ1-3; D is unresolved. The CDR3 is CAWSGDERLTIYF. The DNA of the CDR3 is TGTGCCTGGAGTGGCGACGAGAGACTCACCATATATTTT.